These 7 T cell receptor beta chains were sequenced from one sample in a study of early T cells in non-severe SARS-CoV-2 infection. TCRdb re-analysed the 5' RACE reads in MiXCR, keeping a single row per CDR3 protein. The data contain 15,000 to 25,000 distinct CDR3 sequences, about 4% of them seen just once; the ten biggest clones take up around 7.7%. Specimen: whole blood. These receptors all come from an adult who was a healthcare worker with PCR-confirmed SARS-CoV-2 infection or an uninfected control (not recorded which).

This clonotype was detected many times. The V gene is TRBV6-6, the J gene TRBJ2-7; D tentatively reads TRBD1 or TRBD2 (7 bases each). V lost 3 bases and J lost 6, with 15 bases in between. Germline V lookup: CDR1 MNHNY, CDR2 SVGAGI (reference sequence). This CDR3 is 14 amino acids long. The CDR3 is CASSYGTGEGEQYF. Here the CDR3 DNA reads TGTGCCAGCAGTTATGGAACAGGGGAGGGCGAGCAGTACTTC.

Only a few counts were recorded for this clonotype. The chain uses TRBV2 and TRBJ2-3, with TRBD2 matching over 8 bases. CDR3 length equals 15 residues. Per the germline V gene, CDR1 is SNHLY and CDR2 is FYNNEI. After removal of 7 bases from V and 2 bases from J, the junction contained 8 bases not matched to a gene. CDR3 DNA: TGTGCCAGCAAACCAGCGGGGGTAATCACAGATACGCAGTATTTT. It codes for CASKPAGVITDTQYF.

The sample holds many counts of this clonotype. This chain connects TRBV7-6 to TRBJ1-2; the D gene is possibly TRBD1 (5 bases). Germline V gene data show CDR1 as SGHVS and CDR2 as FNYEAQ. CDR3 size: 13 residues. The V and J ends lost 0 bases and 7 bases respectively, with 9 bases between them. Here the CDR3 DNA reads TGTGCCAGCAGCTTAGCGTCCGGGGCTGGCTACACCTTC. It is translated as CASSLASGAGYTF.

In its sample, this clonotype was seen many times. The chain recombines TRBV11-2 with TRBJ2-3, with no clear D. The CDR3 runs to 14 residues. The V end lost 7 bases, the J end lost 2 bases, and 13 bases lay between the germline ends. Germline assignment: CDR1 SGHAT and CDR2 FQNNGV. In DNA, the CDR3 is TGTGCCAGCACTGGATGGAAGGCCACAGATACGCAGTATTTT. It codes for CASTGWKATDTQYF.

This clonotype was recorded at least ten times. The chain uses TRBV20-1 and TRBJ2-5; D might be TRBD2 (7 bases). V gave up 7 bases and J gave up 2 bases, with 20 bases separating them. In germline, CDR1 is DFQATT, CDR2 SNEGSKA (reference sequence). The CDR3 sequence is 15 residues long. CDR3 protein: CSVGVGGRRQETQYF. The CDR3 DNA sequence: TGCAGTGTAGGAGTGGGGGGGCGGCGGCAAGAGACCCAGTACTTC.

The V gene is TRBV20-1, the J gene TRBJ2-2; perhaps TRBD2 as D (5 bases). The germline V gene has CDR1 DFQATT and CDR2 SNEGSKA (reference sequence). The V end lost 0 bases, the J end lost 5 bases, and 13 bases lay between the germline ends. This CDR3 is 15 amino acids long. CDR3: CSARDVSSGTGELFF. Here the CDR3 DNA reads TGCAGTGCTAGAGATGTCTCCTCGGGAACCGGGGAGCTGTTTTTT.

In its sample, this clonotype was seen a few times. The chain links TRBV3-1 to TRBJ1-4, with a weak D call TRBD1 (6 bases). Germline-derived CDR1 and CDR2 are LGHDT and YNNKEL (reference sequence). The CDR3 extends over 17 amino acids. Trimming shortened V by 5 bases and J by 4 bases, and 20 bases separated the two germline ends. DNA for the CDR3: TGTGCCAGCAGCTCGACTCAGGTCAGGGGACATAATGAAAAACTGTTTTTT. As protein: CASSSTQVRGHNEKLFF.